A single sample gave rise to the 3 T cell receptor beta chains below, sequenced in a study of vaccination effects on CD4 cells after COVID-19 (dated by TCRdb to 2022 to 2024). The antigens these receptors bind are not known. In the ViraFEST assay, PBMC were stimulated with viral peptide pools, and TCR sequencing was then used to find antigen-specific CD4+ T cell clonotypes based on their expansion. After 10 to 11 days of culture, CD4+ T cells were isolated with the EasySep CD4+ T cell isolation kit. Two doses of either the BNT162b2 or the mRNA-1273 mRNA SARS-CoV-2 vaccine were administered to participants. Libraries were made using the immunoSEQ multiplex PCR assay. TCRdb mirrors the immuneACCESS table, restricted to in-frame sequences. Some clones are absent from its copies; in checked studies, under half trace to an unresolved V gene, and the reason for the others is unknown. This sample lists more than 25,000 clones; over 70% were detected once. 14% of the sample is held by the ten biggest clonotypes.

The sample consisted of CD4+ T cells from PBMCs cultured with HCoV-229E spike peptides, taken after COVID-19 vaccination. What the cell subset or site label conveys for this sample: HCoV-229E spike overlapping peptide pool stimulation. The origin of the receptors is a human donor who received a COVID-19 vaccine.

V is TRBV12-3 or TRBV12-4 and J is TRBJ1-1; no clear D. The CDR3 is 12 amino acids. V was cut by 5 bases and J by 4 bases, with 8 bases left in between. In DNA, the CDR3 is TGTGCCAGCAGTGGCGTTGGCACTGAAGCTTTCTTT. It specifies CASSGVGTEAFF.

The rearrangement links TRBV30 to TRBJ1-2, with a tentative D call TRBD1 (6 bases). Germline assignment: CDR1 GTSNPN and CDR2 SVGIG (reference sequence). The V gene lost 8 bases and the J gene lost 4 bases, with 11 bases spanning the gap. This CDR3 contains 11 residues. The CDR3 reads CARTVGYGYTF. In DNA, the CDR3 is TGTGCCCGGACAGTAGGCTATGGCTACACCTTC.

V usage is TRBV18 and J usage is TRBJ2-7; weak D call: TRBD2 (5 bases). Germline V lookup: CDR1 KGHSH, CDR2 LQKENI. The CDR3 runs 13 residues. The V and J ends lost 3 bases and 6 bases respectively, with 12 bases between them. The CDR3 nucleotides read TGTGCCAGCTCACCGGGAGAGCCCTCCGAGCAGTACTTC. Encoded protein: CASSPGEPSEQYF.